The 15 T cell receptor beta chains in this list originate from one sample, sequenced in a study of T cell repertoires in cytomegalovirus infection. TCRdb processed the reads anew with MiXCR; each CDR3 protein has one entry. Of approximately 390,000 distinct CDR3 sequences in the sample, roughly 34% were seen once. These receptors have no known antigen. This specimen was cultured PBMCs, taken from culture after CMV antigen stimulation. These receptors came from a human donor in good health (CMV status not recorded). Some clones in this sample may be carry-over from other donors' samples.

The rearrangement uses TRBV18 and TRBJ2-6; 9 bases are a match to TRBD1. Germline CDR1 is KGHSH and CDR2 is LQKENI. The J segment lost 1 base and the V segment lost 2 bases, leaving 6 bases of the junction unmatched. This CDR3 is 18 amino acids long. The CDR3 DNA follows: TGTGCCAGCTCACCAAAGGGACAGGGATCATCTGGGGCCAACGTCCTGACTTTC. It yields the protein CASSPKGQGSSGANVLTF.

In its sample, this clonotype was seen a few times. The chain combines TRBV11-2 with TRBJ1-5; D remains unclear. V lost 4 bases and J lost 6, with 10 bases in between. The CDR3 has 13 residues. Germline assignment: CDR1 SGHAT and CDR2 FQNNGV. The CDR3 here is CASSSLIGQPQHF. The CDR3 bases are TGTGCCAGCAGCTCGTTAATTGGTCAGCCCCAGCATTTT.

This clonotype was detected a few times. The V call is TRBV28, the J call TRBJ2-6; D uncertain. Trimming removed 10 bases at V and 0 bases at J, with 16 bases between. Germline loops: CDR1 MDHEN, CDR2 SYDVKM. The CDR3 is 16 residues long. CDR3 loop: CAIQRPASSGANVLTF. CDR3 bases: TGTGCCATCCAAAGACCCGCGAGCTCTGGGGCCAACGTCCTGACTTTC.

V gene TRBV7-9 combines with J gene TRBJ2-3; the D gene is possibly TRBD2 (6 bases). V lost 5 bases and J 2 bases, leaving 17 bases between the germline ends. CDR1 SEHNR and CDR2 FQNEAQ come from the germline V gene (reference sequence). The CDR3 covers 16 residues. The CDR3: CASSPRTGETTDTQYF. Written as DNA, the CDR3 is TGTGCCAGCAGCCCTAGAACGGGGGAAACCACAGATACGCAGTATTTT.

The gene calls are TRBV7-6 and TRBJ2-2, with a weak D call TRBD2 (5 bases). Germline assignment: CDR1 SGHVS and CDR2 FNYEAQ. CDR3 length: 17 amino acids. The V end lost 2 bases, the J end lost 3 bases, and 16 bases lay between the germline ends. The CDR3 sequence is CASSLLSGVGDTGELFF. The CDR3 bases are TGTGCCAGCAGCTTACTTTCGGGCGTCGGGGACACCGGGGAGCTGTTTTTT.

This clonotype was observed many times. The chain has TRBV7-2 and TRBJ2-1, with unresolved D. The V gene's germline CDR1 is SGHTA and CDR2 FQGNSA. With 1 base removed from V and 0 bases from J, the gap between germline ends came to 7 bases. This CDR3 has 15 residues. Here the CDR3 reads CASSLDFSSYNEQFF. The CDR3 DNA reads as TGTGCCAGCAGCTTAGACTTTAGCTCCTACAATGAGCAGTTCTTC.

This chain connects TRBV7-9 to TRBJ2-7; TRBD2 agrees at 7 bases. The ends lost 6 bases at V and 5 bases at J; junction bases unmatched: 10. This CDR3 is 14 amino acids long. Per germline, CDR1 SEHNR and CDR2 FQNEAQ (reference sequence). CDR3 region: CASSSDSGRNEQYV. The CDR3 region has the DNA TGTGCCAGCAGTTCGGACTCCGGGAGGAACGAGCAGTACGTC.

V is TRBV7-4 and J is TRBJ2-4; D possibly uses TRBD1 or TRBD2 (5 bases each). Trimming pared 3 bases from V and 4 bases from J, leaving 19 bases between. Germline lookup yields CDR1 SGHVT and CDR2 SQSDAQ. CDR3 length equals 17 residues. Here the CDR3 DNA reads TGTGCCAGCAGCTTGGCAGTTTCGGGGACGGCGAAAAACATTCAGTACTTC. Amino acids: CASSLAVSGTAKNIQYF.

The V call is TRBV7-8, the J call TRBJ2-1, with 9 bases aligning to TRBD2. The CDR3 consists of 16 residues. Trimming took 2 bases from V and 7 from J; bases not matched to a gene: 9. From germline, CDR1 is SGHVS and CDR2 FQNEAQ. The DNA of the CDR3 is TGTGCCAGCAGCTTACTTTTAGGCGGGAGGGAGAATGAGCAGTTCTTC. This encodes CASSLLLGGRENEQFF.

The V gene is TRBV20-1, the J gene TRBJ2-7; a possible D gene is TRBD2 (7 bases). This CDR3 spans 14 amino acids. Trimming removed 5 bases at V and 1 base at J, with 15 bases between. CDR1 is DFQATT and CDR2 is SNEGSKA in the germline V gene (reference sequence). The CDR3 bases are TGCAGTGCTCAAGGGGGGGGGATGTCCTACGAGCAGTACTTC. It codes for CSAQGGGMSYEQYF.

This chain joins TRBV19 and TRBJ1-1; D is undetermined. This CDR3 contains 14 residues. Germline CDR1 is LNHDA and CDR2 is SQIVND (reference sequence). Trimming stripped 7 bases from V and 6 bases from J, with 18 bases between. The CDR3 DNA sequence: TGTGCCAGTACCACCGACTCTCTCACCGCTGAAGCTTTCTTT. Translating it yields CASTTDSLTAEAFF.

This clonotype was counted a few times. The rearrangement joins TRBV6-2 or TRBV6-3 to TRBJ2-3, with 10 nucleotides matching TRBD1. After removal of 1 base from V and 4 bases from J, the junction contained 2 bases not matched to a gene. The germline CDR1 and CDR2 sequences are MNHEY and SVGEGT. The CDR3 is 15 amino acids. CDR3: CASSYFGQGADTQYF. The CDR3, as DNA: TGTGCCAGCAGTTACTTCGGACAGGGGGCAGATACGCAGTATTTT.

There are a few counts of this clonotype. The V gene is TRBV7-9, the J gene TRBJ1-2; 8 positions match TRBD1. The V gene end was trimmed by 3 bases and the J gene end by 0 bases; junction bases not matched to a gene: 3. The CDR3 sequence is 15 residues long. CDR1 and CDR2 from the germline V gene are SEHNR and FQNEAQ (reference sequence). The CDR3 DNA reads as TGTGCCAGCAGCTTCGCGACAGGGGCTAACTATGGCTACACCTTC. Translated: CASSFATGANYGYTF.

This clonotype was seen just once. The chain employs TRBV20-1 and TRBJ2-2; tentatively, D is TRBD2 (6 bases). V lost 4 bases to trimming and J lost 1 base, with 10 bases between them. Germline CDR1 and CDR2: DFQATT and SNEGSKA (reference sequence). The CDR3 consists of 14 residues. CDR3 DNA: TGCAGTGCTACTAGCGCCCTGAACACCGGGGAGCTGTTTTTT. This gives the protein CSATSALNTGELFF.

The V call is TRBV7-9, the J call TRBJ2-2; D call uncertain. The CDR3 has 11 amino acids. V was shortened by 7 bases and J by 5 bases, with 5 bases between the two germline ends. Germline V gene lookup returns CDR1 SEHNR and CDR2 FQNEAQ (reference sequence). As DNA, the CDR3 is TGTGCCAGCACCTTTACCGGGGAGCTGTTTTTT. This gives the protein CASTFTGELFF.